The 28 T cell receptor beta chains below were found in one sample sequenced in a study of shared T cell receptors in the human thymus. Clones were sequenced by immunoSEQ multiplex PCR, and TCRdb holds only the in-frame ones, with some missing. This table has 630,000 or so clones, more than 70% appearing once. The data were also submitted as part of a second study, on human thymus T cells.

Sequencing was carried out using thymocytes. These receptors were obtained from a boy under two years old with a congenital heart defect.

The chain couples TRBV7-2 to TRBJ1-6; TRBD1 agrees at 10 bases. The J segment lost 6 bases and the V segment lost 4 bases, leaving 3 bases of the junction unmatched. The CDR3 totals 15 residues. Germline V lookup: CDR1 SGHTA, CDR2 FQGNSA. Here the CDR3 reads CASSSGQGFNSPLHF. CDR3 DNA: TGTGCCAGCAGCTCGGGACAGGGGTTTAATTCACCCCTCCACTTT.

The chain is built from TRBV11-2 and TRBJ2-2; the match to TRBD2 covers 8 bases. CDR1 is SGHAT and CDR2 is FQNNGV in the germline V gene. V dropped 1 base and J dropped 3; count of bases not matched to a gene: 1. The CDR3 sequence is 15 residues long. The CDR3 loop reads CASSLGSGDTGELFF. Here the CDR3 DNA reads TGTGCCAGCAGCTTAGGTAGCGGGGACACCGGGGAGCTGTTTTTT.

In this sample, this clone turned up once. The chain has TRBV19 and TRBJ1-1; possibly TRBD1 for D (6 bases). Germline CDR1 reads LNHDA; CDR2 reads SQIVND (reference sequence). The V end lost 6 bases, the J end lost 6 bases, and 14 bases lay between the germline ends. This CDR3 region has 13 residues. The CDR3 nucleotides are TGTGCCAGTAGCACTATACAGGGTGCTGAAGCTTTCTTT. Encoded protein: CASSTIQGAEAFF.

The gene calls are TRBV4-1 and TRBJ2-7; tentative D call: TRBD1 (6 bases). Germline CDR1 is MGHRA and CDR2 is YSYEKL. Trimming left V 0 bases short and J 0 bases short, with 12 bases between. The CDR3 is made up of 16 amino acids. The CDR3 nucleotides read TGCGCCAGCAGCCAAGATCAGAGGGGGAACTCCTACGAGCAGTACTTC. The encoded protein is CASSQDQRGNSYEQYF.

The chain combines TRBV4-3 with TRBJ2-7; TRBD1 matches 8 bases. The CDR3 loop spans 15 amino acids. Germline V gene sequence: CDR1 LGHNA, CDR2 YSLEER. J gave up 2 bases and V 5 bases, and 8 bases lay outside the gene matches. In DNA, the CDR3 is TGCGCCAGCAGCTCATCAGGGGGCGCGACCTACGAGCAGTACTTC. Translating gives CASSSSGGATYEQYF.

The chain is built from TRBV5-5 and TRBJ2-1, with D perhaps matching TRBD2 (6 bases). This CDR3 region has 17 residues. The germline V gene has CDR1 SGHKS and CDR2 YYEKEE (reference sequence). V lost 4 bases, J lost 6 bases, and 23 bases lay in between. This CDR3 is CASSPWTIRSVCNEQFF. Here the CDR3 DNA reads TGTGCCAGCAGCCCTTGGACTATCAGGTCGGTATGCAATGAGCAGTTCTTC.

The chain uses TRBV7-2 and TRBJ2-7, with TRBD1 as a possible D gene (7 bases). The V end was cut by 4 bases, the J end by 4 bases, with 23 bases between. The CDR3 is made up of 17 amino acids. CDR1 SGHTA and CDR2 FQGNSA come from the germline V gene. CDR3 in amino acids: CASSSHDERRGLYEQYF. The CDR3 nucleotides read TGTGCCAGCAGCTCCCACGATGAGCGGAGGGGGCTTTACGAGCAGTACTTC.

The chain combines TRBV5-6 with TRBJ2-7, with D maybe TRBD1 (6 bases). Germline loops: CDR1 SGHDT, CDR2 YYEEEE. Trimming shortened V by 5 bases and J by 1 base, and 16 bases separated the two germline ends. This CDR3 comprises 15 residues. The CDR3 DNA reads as TGTGCCAGCAGATCCGGACAGAAGGAGTCCTACGAGCAGTACTTC. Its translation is CASRSGQKESYEQYF. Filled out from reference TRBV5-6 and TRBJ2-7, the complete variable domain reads DAGVTQSPTHLIKTRGQQVTLRCSPKSGHDTVSWYQQALGQGPQFIFQYYEEEERQRGNFPDRFSGHQFPNYSSELNVNALLLGDSALYLCASRSGQKESYEQYFGPGTRLTVT.

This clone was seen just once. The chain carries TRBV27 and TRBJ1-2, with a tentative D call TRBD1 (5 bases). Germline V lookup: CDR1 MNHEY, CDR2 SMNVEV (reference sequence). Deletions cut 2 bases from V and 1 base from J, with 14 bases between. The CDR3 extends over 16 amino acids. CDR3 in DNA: TGTGCCAGCAGTTTAATTTCCCAGGGCGGTAACTATGGCTACACCTTC. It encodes CASSLISQGGNYGYTF.

The CDR3 region is CASSQDRLFPEAFF. The CDR3 DNA follows: TGCGCCAGCAGCCAAGACCGGTTGTTCCCTGAAGCTTTCTTT. The chain links TRBV4-1 to TRBJ1-1; no clear D. Looked up from germline, CDR1 is MGHRA and CDR2 is YSYEKL. V was trimmed by 0 bases and J by 6 bases, leaving 11 bases between them. The CDR3 covers 14 residues.

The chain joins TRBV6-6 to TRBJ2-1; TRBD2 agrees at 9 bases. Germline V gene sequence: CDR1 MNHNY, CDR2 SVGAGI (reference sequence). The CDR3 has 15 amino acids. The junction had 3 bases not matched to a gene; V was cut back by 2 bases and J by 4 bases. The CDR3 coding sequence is TGTGCCAGCAGTTACCTAGCGGGGACTTACAATGAGCAGTTCTTC. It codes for CASSYLAGTYNEQFF.

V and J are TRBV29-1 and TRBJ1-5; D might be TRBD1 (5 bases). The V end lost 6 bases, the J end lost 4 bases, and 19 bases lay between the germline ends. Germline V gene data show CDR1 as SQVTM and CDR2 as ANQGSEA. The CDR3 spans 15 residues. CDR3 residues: CSVVIGRAWNQPQHF. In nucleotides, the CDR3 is TGCAGCGTCGTGATAGGCAGGGCATGGAATCAGCCCCAGCATTTT.

The CDR3 DNA sequence: TGTGCCAGCACCCAAGACAGGGAGGCGACTGAAGCTTTCTTT. As protein: CASTQDREATEAFF. The chain links TRBV6-5 to TRBJ1-1; 7 bases match TRBD1. J was trimmed by 5 bases and V by 7 bases; bases with no gene match: 10. The CDR3 runs 14 residues. Germline CDR1 is MNHEY and CDR2 is SVGAGI.

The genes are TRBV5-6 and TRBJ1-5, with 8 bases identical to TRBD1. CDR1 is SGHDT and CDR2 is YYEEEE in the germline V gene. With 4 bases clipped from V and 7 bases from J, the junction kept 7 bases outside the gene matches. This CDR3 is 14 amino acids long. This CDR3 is CASSPGQGTQPQHF. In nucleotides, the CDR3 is TGTGCCAGCAGCCCCGGACAGGGTACCCAGCCCCAGCATTTT.

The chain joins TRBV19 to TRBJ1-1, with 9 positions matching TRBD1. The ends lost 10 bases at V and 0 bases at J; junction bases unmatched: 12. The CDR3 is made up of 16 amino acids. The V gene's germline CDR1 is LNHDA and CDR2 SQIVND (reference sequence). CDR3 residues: CATKGDRVFMNTEAFF. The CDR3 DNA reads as TGTGCCACTAAAGGGGACAGGGTATTCATGAACACTGAAGCTTTCTTT. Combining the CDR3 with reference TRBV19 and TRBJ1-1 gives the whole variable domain DGGITQSPKYLFRKEGQNVTLSCEQNLNHDAMYWYRQDPGQGLRLIYYSQIVNDFQKGDIAEGYSVSREKKESFPLTVTSAQKNPTAFYLCATKGDRVFMNTEAFFGQGTRLTVV.

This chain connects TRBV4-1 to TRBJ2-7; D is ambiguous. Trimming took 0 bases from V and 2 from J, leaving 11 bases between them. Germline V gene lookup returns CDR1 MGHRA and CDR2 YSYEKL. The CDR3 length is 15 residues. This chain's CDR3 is CASSQERVETYEQYF. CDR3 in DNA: TGCGCCAGCAGCCAAGAACGGGTTGAGACCTACGAGCAGTACTTC.

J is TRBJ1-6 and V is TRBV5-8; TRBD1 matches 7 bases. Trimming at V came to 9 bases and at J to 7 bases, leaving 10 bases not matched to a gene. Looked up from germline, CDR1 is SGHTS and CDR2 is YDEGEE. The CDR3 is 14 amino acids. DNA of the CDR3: TGTGCCAACCGAGGGACAGTTGACAATTCACCCCTCCACTTT. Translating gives CANRGTVDNSPLHF. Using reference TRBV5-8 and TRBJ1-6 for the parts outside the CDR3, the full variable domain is EAGVTQSPTHLIKTRGQQATLRCSPISGHTSVYWYQQALGLGLQFLLWYDEGEERNRGNFPPRFSGRQFPNYSSELNVNALELEDSALYLCANRGTVDNSPLHFGNGTRLTVT.

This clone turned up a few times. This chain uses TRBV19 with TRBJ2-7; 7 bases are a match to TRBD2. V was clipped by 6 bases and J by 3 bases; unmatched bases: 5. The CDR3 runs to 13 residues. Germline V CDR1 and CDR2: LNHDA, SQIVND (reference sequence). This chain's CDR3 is CASSPREGYEQYF. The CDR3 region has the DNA TGTGCCAGTAGCCCGAGGGAGGGCTACGAGCAGTACTTC.

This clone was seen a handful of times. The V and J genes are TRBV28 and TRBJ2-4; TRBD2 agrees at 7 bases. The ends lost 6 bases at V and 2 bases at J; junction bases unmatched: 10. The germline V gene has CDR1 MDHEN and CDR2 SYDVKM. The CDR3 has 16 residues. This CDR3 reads CASRSLSGLPKNIQYF. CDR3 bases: TGTGCCAGCAGATCCCTTAGCGGGTTACCCAAAAACATTCAGTACTTC.

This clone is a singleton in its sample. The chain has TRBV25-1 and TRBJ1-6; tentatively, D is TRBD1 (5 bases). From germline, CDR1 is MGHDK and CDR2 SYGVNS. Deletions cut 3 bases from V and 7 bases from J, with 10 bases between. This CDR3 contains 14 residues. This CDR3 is CASSDPGGNSPLHF. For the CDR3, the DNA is TGTGCCAGCAGTGACCCGGGGGGGAATTCACCCCTCCACTTT.

The CDR3 region is CASSPPKASANYGYTF. The CDR3 DNA follows: TGTGCCAGCTCACCACCTAAAGCCAGCGCTAACTATGGCTACACCTTC. This chain uses TRBV18 with TRBJ1-2; D not resolved. V was clipped by 0 bases and J by 0 bases, with 11 bases between them. Germline V gene data show CDR1 as KGHSH and CDR2 as LQKENI. CDR3 length: 16 amino acids.

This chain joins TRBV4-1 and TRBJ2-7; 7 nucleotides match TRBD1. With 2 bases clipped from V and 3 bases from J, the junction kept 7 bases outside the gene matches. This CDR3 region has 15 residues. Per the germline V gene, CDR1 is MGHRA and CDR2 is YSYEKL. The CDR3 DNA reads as TGCGCCAGCAGCCAACCGGGACAGTCGCTCTACGAGCAGTACTTC. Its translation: CASSQPGQSLYEQYF.

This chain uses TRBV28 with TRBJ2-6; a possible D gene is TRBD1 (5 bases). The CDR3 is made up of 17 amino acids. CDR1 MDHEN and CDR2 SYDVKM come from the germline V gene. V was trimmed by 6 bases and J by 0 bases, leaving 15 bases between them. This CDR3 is CASSCDRASSGANVLTF. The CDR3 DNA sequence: TGTGCCAGCAGCTGTGACAGAGCTTCCTCTGGGGCCAACGTCCTGACTTTC. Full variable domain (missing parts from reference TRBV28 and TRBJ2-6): DVKVTQSSRYLVKRTGEKVFLECVQDMDHENMFWYRQDPGLGLRLIYFSYDVKMKEKGDIPEGYSVSREKKERFSLILESASTNQTSMYLCASSCDRASSGANVLTFGAGSRLTVL.

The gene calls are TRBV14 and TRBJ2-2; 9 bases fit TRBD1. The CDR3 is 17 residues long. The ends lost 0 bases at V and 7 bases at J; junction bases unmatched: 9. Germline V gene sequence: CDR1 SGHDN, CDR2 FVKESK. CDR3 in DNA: TGTGCCAGCAGCCAAGATCGCACAGGGGGCGAGGACGGGGAGCTGTTTTTT. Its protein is CASSQDRTGGEDGELFF.

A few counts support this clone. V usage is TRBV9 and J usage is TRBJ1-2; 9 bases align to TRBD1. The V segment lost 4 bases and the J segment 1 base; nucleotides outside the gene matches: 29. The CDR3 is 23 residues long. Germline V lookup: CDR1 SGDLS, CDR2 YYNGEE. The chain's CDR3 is CASSPRNPVPKPGQGIFNYGYTF. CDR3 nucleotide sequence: TGTGCCAGCAGCCCACGAAACCCCGTCCCTAAACCGGGACAGGGAATCTTTAACTATGGCTACACCTTC.

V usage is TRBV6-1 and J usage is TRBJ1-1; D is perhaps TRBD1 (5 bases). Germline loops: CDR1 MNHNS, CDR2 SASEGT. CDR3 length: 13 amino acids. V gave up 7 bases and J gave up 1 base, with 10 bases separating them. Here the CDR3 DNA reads TGTGCCAGCAACAAGGGGCCGAACACTGAAGCTTTCTTT. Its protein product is CASNKGPNTEAFF.

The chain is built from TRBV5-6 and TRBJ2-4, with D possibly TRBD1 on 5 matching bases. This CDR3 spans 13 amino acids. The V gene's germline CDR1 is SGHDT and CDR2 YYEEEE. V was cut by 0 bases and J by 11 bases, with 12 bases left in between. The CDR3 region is CASSLGAGQLQYF. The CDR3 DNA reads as TGTGCCAGCAGCTTGGGGGCCGGACAACTTCAGTACTTC.

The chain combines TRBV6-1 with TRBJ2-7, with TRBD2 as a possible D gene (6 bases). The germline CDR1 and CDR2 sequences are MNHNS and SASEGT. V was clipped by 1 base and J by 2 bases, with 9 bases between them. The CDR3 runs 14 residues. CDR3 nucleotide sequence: TGTGCCAGCAGTGAAGGGGAGGATGCCTACGAGCAGTACTTC. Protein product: CASSEGEDAYEQYF.